Sequencing of this T cell receptor (beta chain) was carried out in a study of blood T cells in healthy people across ages. The CDR3 runs 14 residues. The germline V gene has CDR1 SGHKS and CDR2 YYEKEE (reference sequence). V was pared by 0 bases and J by 4 bases, with 9 bases between. Then a second PCR, running roughly 7 to 11 cycles, was carried out with a sample-barcoded 5' primer and a J-beta primer mix. TCRdb re-called the 5' RACE reads with MiXCR, one entry per CDR3 protein. The sample holds hundreds of thousands of distinct CDR3 sequences, approximately 21% seen once. Specimen: blood. The V gene is TRBV5-5, the J gene TRBJ2-3; D is undetermined. This receptor was identified in a man aged 70 or older in good health. DNA of the CDR3: TGTGCCAGCAGCTTGGAAAGCCTAGCAGATACGCAGTATTTT. It translates to CASSLESLADTQYF.